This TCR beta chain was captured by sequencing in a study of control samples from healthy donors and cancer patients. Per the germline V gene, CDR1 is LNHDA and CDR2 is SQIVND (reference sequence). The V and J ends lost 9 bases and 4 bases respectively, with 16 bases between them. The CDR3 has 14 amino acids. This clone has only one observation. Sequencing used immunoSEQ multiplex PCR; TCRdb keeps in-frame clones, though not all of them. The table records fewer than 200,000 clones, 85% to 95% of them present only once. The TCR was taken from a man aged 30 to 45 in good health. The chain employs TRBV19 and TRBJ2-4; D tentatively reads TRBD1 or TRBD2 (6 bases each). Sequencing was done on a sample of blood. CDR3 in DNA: TGTGCCAGCTCGGACAGTGCGGGAAAAAACATTCAGTACTTC. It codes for CASSDSAGKNIQYF.